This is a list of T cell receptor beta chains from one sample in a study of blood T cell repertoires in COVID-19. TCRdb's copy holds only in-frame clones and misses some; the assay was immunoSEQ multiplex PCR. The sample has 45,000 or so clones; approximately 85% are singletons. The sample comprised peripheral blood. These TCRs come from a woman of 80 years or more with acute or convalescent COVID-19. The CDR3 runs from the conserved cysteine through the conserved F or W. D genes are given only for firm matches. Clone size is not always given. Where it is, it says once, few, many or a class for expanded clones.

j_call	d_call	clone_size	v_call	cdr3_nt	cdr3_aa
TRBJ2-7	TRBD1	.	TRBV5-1	TGCGCCAGCAGCGGGACAGGGAATCTCTACGAGCAGTACTTC	CASSGTGNLYEQYF
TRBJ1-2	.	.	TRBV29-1	TGCAGCGTTGATCTTAACTATGGCTACACCTTC	CSVDLNYGYTF
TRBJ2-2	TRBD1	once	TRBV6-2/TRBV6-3	TGTGCCAGCAGTTGGGGACAGGGCGCCGGGGAGCTGTTTTTT	CASSWGQGAGELFF
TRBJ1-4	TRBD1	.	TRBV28	TGTGCCAGCAGTACAGGGGGAGGGAATGAAAAACTGTTTTTT	CASSTGGGNEKLFF
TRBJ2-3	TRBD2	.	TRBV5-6	TGTGCCAGCAGCTTAGCGGGAGAGGCTGCAGATACGCAGTATTTT	CASSLAGEAADTQYF
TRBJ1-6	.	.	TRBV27	TGTGCCAGCAGTTTAGTAGGGGGAAGTTCACCCCTCCACTTT	CASSLVGGSSPLHF
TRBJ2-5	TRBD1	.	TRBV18	TGTGCCAGCTCACCGCCGGGGACAGAAGAGACCCAGTACTTC	CASSPPGTEETQYF
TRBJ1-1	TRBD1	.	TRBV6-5	TGTGCCAGCAGTCGAAACAGGGGCGTCACTGAAGCTTTCTTT	CASSRNRGVTEAFF
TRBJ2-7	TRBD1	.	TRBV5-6	TGTGCCAGCAGCCTCATCCCCGGGACAGTGGACGAGCAGTACTTC	CASSLIPGTVDEQYF
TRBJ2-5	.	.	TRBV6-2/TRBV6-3	TGTGCCAGCAGTTATTATCGCGGATACGCCCAAGAGACCCAGTACTTC	CASSYYRGYAQETQYF
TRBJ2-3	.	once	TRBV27	TGTGCCAGCAGTTTATTTCCAGGCGGGCCAGATACGCAGTATTTT	CASSLFPGGPDTQYF
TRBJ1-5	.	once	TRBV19	TGTGCCAGTAGTATAACGGGGGTCGGGAATCAGCCCCAGCATTTT	CASSITGVGNQPQHF